This TCR beta chain was profiled in a study of T cells in Graves' hyperthyroidism and ophthalmopathy. Whole-study results and caveats: Researchers found most expanded thyroid clonotypes above 0.001 in blood as well.

This clonotype was seen repeatedly, ten times or more. Its antigen is not identified. The PBMCs studied were ones that came from 10 ml fresh peripheral blood. From germline, CDR1 is DFQATT and CDR2 SNEGSKA (reference sequence). The trim removed 4 bases at V and 5 bases at J, leaving 4 bases unmatched. The CDR3 runs 12 residues. The CDR3 regions of TCR beta were amplified from RNA transcripts. A first-round RT-PCR of the TCR CDR3 used the HTBI primer set. From the multiplex PCR reads, TCRdb called clonotypes with MiXCR, one entry per CDR3 protein. The sample shows around 600,000 distinct CDR3 sequences, roughly 15% of them seen only once.

Source material: blood. The chain has TRBV20-1 and TRBJ2-5; TRBD1 agrees at 7 bases. The sequence derives from a woman between 50 and 59 years old with Graves' ophthalmopathy. The CDR3 DNA reads as TGCAGTGCTATTACAGGGGTGGAGACCCAGTACTTC. Translated, it gives CSAITGVETQYF.